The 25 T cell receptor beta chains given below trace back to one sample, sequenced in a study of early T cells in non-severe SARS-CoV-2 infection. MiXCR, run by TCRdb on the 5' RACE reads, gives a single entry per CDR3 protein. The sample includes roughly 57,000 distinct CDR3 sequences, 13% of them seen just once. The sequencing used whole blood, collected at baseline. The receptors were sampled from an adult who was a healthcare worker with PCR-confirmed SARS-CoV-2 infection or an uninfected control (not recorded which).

The CDR3 is CASSFNRGPNTEAFF. The CDR3 DNA reads TGCGCCAGCAGCTTTAACAGGGGGCCGAACACTGAAGCTTTCTTT. The V and J genes are TRBV5-1 and TRBJ1-1; 9 bases align to TRBD1. This CDR3 has 15 amino acids. Germline V gene data show CDR1 as SGHRS and CDR2 as YFSETQ. V trimming: 2 bases; J trimming: 1 base; junction bases outside the gene matches: 3.

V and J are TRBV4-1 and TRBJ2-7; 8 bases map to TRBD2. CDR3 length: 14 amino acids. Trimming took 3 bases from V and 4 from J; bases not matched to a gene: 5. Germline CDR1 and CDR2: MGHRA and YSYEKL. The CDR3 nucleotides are TGCGCCAGCAGCCACGGGGGGGCTGGTTACGAGCAGTACTTC. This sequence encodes CASSHGGAGYEQYF.

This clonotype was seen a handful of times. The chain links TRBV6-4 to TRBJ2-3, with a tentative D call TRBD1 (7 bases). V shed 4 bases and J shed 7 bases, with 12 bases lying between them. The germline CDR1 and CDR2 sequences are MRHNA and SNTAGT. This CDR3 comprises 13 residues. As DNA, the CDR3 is TGTGCCAGCAGTGCAGCAGGGGGGAATACGCAGTATTTT. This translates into CASSAAGGNTQYF.

The CDR3 protein is CASSDPPGGPRERAPKETQYF. CDR3 bases: TGTGCCAGCAGTGACCCGCCCGGGGGCCCAAGGGAGAGGGCGCCAAAAGAGACCCAGTACTTC. The genes are TRBV25-1 and TRBJ2-5; D may match TRBD1 or TRBD2 (6 bases each). The CDR3 extends over 21 amino acids. Germline CDR1 MGHDK, CDR2 SYGVNS. With 3 bases removed from V and 3 bases from J, the gap between germline ends came to 32 bases. Supplemented by reference TRBV25-1 and TRBJ2-5, the full variable domain reads EADIYQTPRYLVIGTGKKITLECSQTMGHDKMYWYQQDPGMELHLIHYSYGVNSTEKGDLSSESTVSRIRTEHFPLTLESARPSHTSQYLCASSDPPGGPRERAPKETQYFGPGTRLLVL.

CDR3 DNA: TGCAGCGTAGGGCCGGGACAGGGAGCCGGGCAGTACTTC. This sequence encodes CSVGPGQGAGQYF. This rearrangement joins TRBV29-1 to TRBJ2-7; 9 nucleotides line up with TRBD1. CDR3 length: 13 residues. Losses at the gene ends were 6 bases for V and 9 bases for J; bases not matched to a gene: 12. Germline V CDR1 and CDR2: SQVTM, ANQGSEA.

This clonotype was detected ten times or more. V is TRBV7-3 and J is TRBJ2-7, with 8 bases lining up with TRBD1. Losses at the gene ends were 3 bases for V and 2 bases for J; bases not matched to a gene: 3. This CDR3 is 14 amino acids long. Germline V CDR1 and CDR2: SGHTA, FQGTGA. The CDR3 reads CASSFDRGPYEQYF. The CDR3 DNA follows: TGTGCCAGCAGCTTTGACAGGGGCCCCTACGAGCAGTACTTC.

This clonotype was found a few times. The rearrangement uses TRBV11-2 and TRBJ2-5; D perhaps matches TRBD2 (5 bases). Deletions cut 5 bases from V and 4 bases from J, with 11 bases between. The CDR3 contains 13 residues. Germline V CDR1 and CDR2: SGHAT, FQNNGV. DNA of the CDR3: TGTGCCAGCAGCGCTTGGACTTTAGAGACCCAGTACTTC. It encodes CASSAWTLETQYF.

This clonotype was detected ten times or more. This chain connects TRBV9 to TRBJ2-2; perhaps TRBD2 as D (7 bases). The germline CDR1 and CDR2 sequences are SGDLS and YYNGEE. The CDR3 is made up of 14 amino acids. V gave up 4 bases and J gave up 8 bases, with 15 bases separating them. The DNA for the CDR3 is TGTGCCAGCAGCCCGGAGGGGGGGCGAGGGGAGCTGTTTTTT. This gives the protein CASSPEGGRGELFF.

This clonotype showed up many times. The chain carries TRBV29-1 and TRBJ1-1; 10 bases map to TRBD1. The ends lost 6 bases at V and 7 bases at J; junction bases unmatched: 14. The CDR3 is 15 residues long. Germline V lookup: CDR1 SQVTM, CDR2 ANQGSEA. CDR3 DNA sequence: TGCAGCGTAGTGATAGACAGGGGGCTGTTGGGTGAAGCTTTCTTT. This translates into CSVVIDRGLLGEAFF.

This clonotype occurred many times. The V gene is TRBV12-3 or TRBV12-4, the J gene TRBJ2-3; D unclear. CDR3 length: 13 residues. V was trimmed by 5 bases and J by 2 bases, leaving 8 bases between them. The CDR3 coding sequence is TGTGCCAGCAGTAAAACCACCACAGATACGCAGTATTTT. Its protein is CASSKTTTDTQYF.

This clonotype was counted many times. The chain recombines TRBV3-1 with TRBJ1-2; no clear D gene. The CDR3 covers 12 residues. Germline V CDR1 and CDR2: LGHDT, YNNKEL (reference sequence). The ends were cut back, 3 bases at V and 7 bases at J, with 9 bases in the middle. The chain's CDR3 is CASSHPAGGYTF. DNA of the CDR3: TGTGCCAGCAGCCACCCCGCGGGTGGCTACACCTTC.

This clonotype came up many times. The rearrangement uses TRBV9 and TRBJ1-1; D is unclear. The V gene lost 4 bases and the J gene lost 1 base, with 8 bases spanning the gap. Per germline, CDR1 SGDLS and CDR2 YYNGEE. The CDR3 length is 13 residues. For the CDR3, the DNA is TGTGCCAGCAGCCCCGCAGGGAACACTGAAGCTTTCTTT. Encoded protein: CASSPAGNTEAFF.

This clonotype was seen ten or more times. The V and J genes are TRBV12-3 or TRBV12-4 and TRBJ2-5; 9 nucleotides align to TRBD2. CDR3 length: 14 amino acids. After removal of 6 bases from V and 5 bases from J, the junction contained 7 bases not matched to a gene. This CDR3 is CASSPSGVGETQYF. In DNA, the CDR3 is TGTGCCAGCAGCCCTAGCGGGGTGGGCGAGACCCAGTACTTC.

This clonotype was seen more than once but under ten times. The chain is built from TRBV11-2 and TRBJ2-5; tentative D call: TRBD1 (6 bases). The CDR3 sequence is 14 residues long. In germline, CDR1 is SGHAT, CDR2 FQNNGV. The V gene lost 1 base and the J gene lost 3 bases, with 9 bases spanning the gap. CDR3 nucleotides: TGTGCCAGCAGCTTAGCTGGACAGAAAGAGACCCAGTACTTC. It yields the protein CASSLAGQKETQYF.

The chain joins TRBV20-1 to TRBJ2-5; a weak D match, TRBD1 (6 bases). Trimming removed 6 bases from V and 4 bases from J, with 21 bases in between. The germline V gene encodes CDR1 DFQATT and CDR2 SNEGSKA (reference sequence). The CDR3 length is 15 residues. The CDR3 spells CSAPTGQRGRETQYF. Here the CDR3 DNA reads TGCAGTGCCCCAACCGGACAGAGGGGGAGAGAGACCCAGTACTTC.

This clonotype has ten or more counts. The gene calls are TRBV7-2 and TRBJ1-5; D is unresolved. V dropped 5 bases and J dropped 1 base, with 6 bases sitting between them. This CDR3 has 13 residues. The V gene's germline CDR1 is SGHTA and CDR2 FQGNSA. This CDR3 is CASSHGSNQPQHF. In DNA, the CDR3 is TGTGCCAGCAGCCATGGGAGCAATCAGCCCCAGCATTTT.

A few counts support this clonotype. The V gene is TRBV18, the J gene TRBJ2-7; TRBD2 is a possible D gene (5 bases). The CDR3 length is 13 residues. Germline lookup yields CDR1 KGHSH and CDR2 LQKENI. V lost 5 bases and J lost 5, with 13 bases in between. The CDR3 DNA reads TGTGCCAGCTCAACTGTGATGAGGGACGAGCAGTACTTC. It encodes CASSTVMRDEQYF.

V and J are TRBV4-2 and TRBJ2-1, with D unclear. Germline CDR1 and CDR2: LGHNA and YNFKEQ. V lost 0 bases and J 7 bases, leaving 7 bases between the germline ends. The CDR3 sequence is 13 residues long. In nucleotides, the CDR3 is TGTGCCAGCAGCCAAGATTTGAGAAATGAGCAGTTCTTC. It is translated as CASSQDLRNEQFF.

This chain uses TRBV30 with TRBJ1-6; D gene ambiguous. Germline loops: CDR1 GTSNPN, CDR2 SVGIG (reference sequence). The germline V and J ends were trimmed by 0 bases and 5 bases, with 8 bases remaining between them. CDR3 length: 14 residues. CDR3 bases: TGTGCCTGGAGTGTAACCACGAATAATTCACCCCTCCACTTT. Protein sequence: CAWSVTTNNSPLHF.

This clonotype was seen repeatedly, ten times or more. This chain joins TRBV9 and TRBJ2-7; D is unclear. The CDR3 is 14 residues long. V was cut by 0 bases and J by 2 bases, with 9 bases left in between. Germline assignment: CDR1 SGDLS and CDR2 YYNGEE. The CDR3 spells CASSVAASAYEQYF. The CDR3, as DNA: TGTGCCAGCAGCGTAGCGGCTTCGGCCTACGAGCAGTACTTC. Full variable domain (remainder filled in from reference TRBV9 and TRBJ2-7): DSGVTQTPKHLITATGQRVTLRCSPRSGDLSVYWYQQSLDQGLQFLIQYYNGEERAKGNILERFSAQQFPDLHSELNLSSLELGDSALYFCASSVAASAYEQYFGPGTRLTVT.

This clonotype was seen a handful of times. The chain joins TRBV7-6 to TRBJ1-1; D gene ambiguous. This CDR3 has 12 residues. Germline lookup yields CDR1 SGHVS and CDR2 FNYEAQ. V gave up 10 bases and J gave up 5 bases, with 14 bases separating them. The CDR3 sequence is CATFPLGTEAFF. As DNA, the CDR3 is TGTGCCACCTTCCCCTTGGGAACTGAAGCTTTCTTT.

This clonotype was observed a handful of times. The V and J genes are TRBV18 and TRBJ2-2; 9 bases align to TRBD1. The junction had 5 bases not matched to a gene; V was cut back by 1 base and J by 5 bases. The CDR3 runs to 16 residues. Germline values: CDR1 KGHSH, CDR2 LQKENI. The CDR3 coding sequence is TGTGCCAGCTCACCACGGGGACAGGGACGGACCGGGGAGCTGTTTTTT. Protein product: CASSPRGQGRTGELFF.

In DNA, the CDR3 is TGCAGTGCTAGTCTGGCGGGACTAGCCACAGATACGCAGTATTTT. As protein: CSASLAGLATDTQYF. The chain is built from TRBV20-1 and TRBJ2-3; 9 bases agree with TRBD2. The germline V gene encodes CDR1 DFQATT and CDR2 SNEGSKA (reference sequence). The CDR3 sequence is 15 residues long. V gave up 3 bases and J gave up 2 bases; unmatched junction bases: 6.

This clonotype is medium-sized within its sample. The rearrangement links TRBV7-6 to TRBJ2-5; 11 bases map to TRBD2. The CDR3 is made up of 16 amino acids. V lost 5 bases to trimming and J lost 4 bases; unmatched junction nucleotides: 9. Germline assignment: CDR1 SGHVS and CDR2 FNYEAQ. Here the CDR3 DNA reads TGTGCCAGCAGCCCAGGGGGGCTAGCGGGAGGAGAGACCCAGTACTTC. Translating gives CASSPGGLAGGETQYF.

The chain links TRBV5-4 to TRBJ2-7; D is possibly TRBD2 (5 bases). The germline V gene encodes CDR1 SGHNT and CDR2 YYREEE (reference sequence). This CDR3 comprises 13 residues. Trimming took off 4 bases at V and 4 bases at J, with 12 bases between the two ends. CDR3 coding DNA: TGTGCCAGCAGCGGAATCGGGGTTTACGAGCAGTACTTC. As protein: CASSGIGVYEQYF. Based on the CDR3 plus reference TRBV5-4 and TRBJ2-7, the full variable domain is ETGVTQSPTHLIKTRGQQVTLRCSSQSGHNTVSWYQQALGQGPQFIFQYYREEENGRGNFPPRFSGLQFPNYSSELNVNALELDDSALYLCASSGIGVYEQYFGPGTRLTVT.